This passage covers 18 T cell receptor beta chains from one sample sequenced in a study of T-cell reconstitution after alpha-beta-depleted transplantation in children. Unique molecular identifiers were built into the TCRbeta library. TCRdb itself ran the PCR reads through MiXCR, one entry per CDR3 protein. The profile shows just under 550,000 distinct CDR3 sequences, around 20% of them singletons. The material sequenced was PBMCs from the stem cell graft donor, taken from the stem cell graft. The receptors shown here come from a human donor who donated a stem cell graft to a child with acute lymphoblastic leukemia.

This clonotype was detected only a few times. This chain links TRBV7-2 with TRBJ1-1; D might be TRBD1 (5 bases). V was clipped by 4 bases and J by 7 bases, with 37 bases between them. The germline V gene encodes CDR1 SGHTA and CDR2 FQGNSA. The CDR3 is made up of 21 amino acids. CDR3 bases: TGTGCCAGCAGCTCCCGCGGCCGGAGTTCATCTGGCTTGGGGCTGGCCTATGAAGCTTTCTTT. It yields the protein CASSSRGRSSSGLGLAYEAFF.

The CDR3 region has the DNA TGTGCCAGCAGTTTTGCCGGGCCAGCTTTCTTT. It is translated as CASSFAGPAFF. The chain employs TRBV12-3 or TRBV12-4 and TRBJ1-1; D unclear. V lost 3 bases and J lost 10, with 9 bases in between. This CDR3 is built from 11 residues.

This chain links TRBV7-3 with TRBJ2-1, with D tentatively TRBD2 (5 bases). In germline, CDR1 is SGHTA, CDR2 FQGTGA. The CDR3 has 14 residues. V lost 1 base to trimming and J lost 6 bases, with 10 bases between them. The CDR3 reads CASSLISSSNEQFF. DNA of the CDR3: TGTGCCAGCAGCTTAATTTCTAGCTCCAATGAGCAGTTCTTC.

This CDR3 is CASSYAAQGGSPGNTIYF. The CDR3 bases are TGTGCCAGCAGTTACGCGGCCCAGGGGGGTTCCCCTGGAAACACCATATATTTT. V gene TRBV6-5 combines with J gene TRBJ1-3, with 7 bases lining up with TRBD1. Per germline, CDR1 MNHEY and CDR2 SVGAGI. V shed 2 bases and J 2 bases; nucleotides not matched to a gene: 12. The CDR3 has 18 amino acids.

The rearrangement uses TRBV12-5 and TRBJ2-1; 13 bases align to TRBD2. V lost 1 base, J lost 9 bases, and 6 bases stayed unmatched. The germline gives CDR1 LGHNT, CDR2 FRNRAP. There are 16 residues in the CDR3. CDR3: CASGLARGLAGSEQFF. Written as DNA, the CDR3 is TGTGCTAGTGGTTTGGCTCGGGGACTAGCGGGAAGTGAGCAGTTCTTC.

This clonotype was seen a few times. The V call is TRBV4-1, the J call TRBJ1-3, with TRBD1 as a possible D gene (6 bases). The CDR3 length is 18 residues. The germline V gene encodes CDR1 MGHRA and CDR2 YSYEKL. The V gene lost 0 bases and the J gene lost 2 bases, with 17 bases spanning the gap. Written as DNA, the CDR3 is TGCGCCAGCAGCCAAGATTGGGGATCAGGGGATGCTGGAAACACCATATATTTT. Its protein is CASSQDWGSGDAGNTIYF.

The chain combines TRBV4-1 with TRBJ2-7; D possibly corresponds to TRBD1 (7 bases). Trimming cost V 0 bases and J 4 bases, with 16 bases left between them. This CDR3 contains 16 residues. The germline V gene encodes CDR1 MGHRA and CDR2 YSYEKL. DNA of the CDR3: TGCGCCAGCAGCCAAGAAAAGCGGGTACAGGGGTACGAGCAGTACTTC. This translates into CASSQEKRVQGYEQYF.

This clonotype has just a few counts. The chain carries TRBV4-2 and TRBJ1-1; D gene unclear. V lost 2 bases, J lost 9 bases, and 16 bases lay in between. The CDR3 is 14 residues long. Germline values: CDR1 LGHNA, CDR2 YNFKEQ. CDR3 protein: CASSQYWSTIKAFF. The CDR3 DNA is TGTGCCAGCAGCCAATACTGGTCCACTATAAAAGCTTTCTTT.

V usage is TRBV7-9 and J usage is TRBJ2-4; no firm D call. Per the germline V gene, CDR1 is SEHNR and CDR2 is FQNEAQ (reference sequence). The V end lost 0 bases, the J end lost 3 bases, and 3 bases lay between the germline ends. The CDR3 has 13 residues. CDR3 loop: CASSLARKNIQYF. CDR3 DNA: TGTGCCAGCAGCTTAGCCCGCAAAAACATTCAGTACTTC.

CDR3 nucleotides: TGTGCCACCTCGGGACTAGCGGGAGTCGAGACCCAGTACTTC. Translating it yields CATSGLAGVETQYF. The chain is built from TRBV12-3 or TRBV12-4 and TRBJ2-5; 14 nucleotides align to TRBD2. With 10 bases clipped from V and 5 bases from J, the junction kept 6 bases outside the gene matches. The CDR3 is 14 residues long.

This clonotype turned up a few times. The rearrangement links TRBV7-9 to TRBJ2-7; 9 bases fit TRBD2. Germline V gene data show CDR1 as SEHNR and CDR2 as FQNEAQ (reference sequence). The CDR3 runs to 14 residues. The junction had 5 bases not matched to a gene; V was cut back by 5 bases and J by 3 bases. The CDR3 DNA sequence: TGTGCCAGCAGCGATAGCGGGAGCGACTACGAGCAGTACTTC. This gives the protein CASSDSGSDYEQYF.

In this sample, this clonotype turned up once. This chain uses TRBV27 with TRBJ1-5; possible D gene TRBD1, 5 bases. CDR3 length equals 16 residues. Germline values: CDR1 MNHEY, CDR2 SMNVEV (reference sequence). V dropped 6 bases and J dropped 2 bases, with 17 bases sitting between them. CDR3 bases: TGTGCCAGCAGCGTCGTCGGGTTGGGGGGCAATCAGCCCCAGCATTTT. Its translation: CASSVVGLGGNQPQHF.

This chain joins TRBV12-3 or TRBV12-4 and TRBJ2-7; TRBD2 matches 8 bases. The CDR3 length is 13 residues. The junction had 3 bases not matched to a gene; V was cut back by 5 bases and J by 3 bases. CDR3 sequence: CASSRGRSYEQYF. The CDR3 nucleotides are TGTGCCAGCAGTCGCGGGAGGAGCTACGAGCAGTACTTC.

The chain is built from TRBV25-1 and TRBJ2-7, with D tentatively TRBD1 (6 bases). The ends were cut back, 2 bases at V and 3 bases at J, with 14 bases in the middle. CDR1 MGHDK and CDR2 SYGVNS come from the germline V gene. The CDR3 has 15 residues. CDR3 region: CASSEPGTQGYEQYF. The CDR3 DNA sequence: TGTGCCAGCAGTGAACCCGGCACACAGGGCTACGAGCAGTACTTC.

This chain connects TRBV19 to TRBJ1-1; D possibly corresponds to TRBD1 (6 bases). This CDR3 is 13 amino acids long. Germline values: CDR1 LNHDA, CDR2 SQIVND (reference sequence). With 6 bases removed from V and 0 bases from J, the gap between germline ends came to 8 bases. The CDR3 is CASRDSMNTEAFF. The CDR3 bases are TGTGCCAGTAGGGACAGCATGAACACTGAAGCTTTCTTT.

This clonotype was detected a few times. The rearrangement uses TRBV5-1 and TRBJ1-1, with 11 nucleotides matching TRBD1. In germline, CDR1 is SGHRS, CDR2 YFSETQ. The CDR3 sequence is 15 residues long. The V and J ends lost 3 bases and 6 bases, in that order; junction bases with no gene match: 7. CDR3 in DNA: TGCGCCAGCAGCTCTCGGACAGGGGGCATCGCTGAAGCTTTCTTT. The encoded protein is CASSSRTGGIAEAFF.

This clonotype has only a few counts. This chain links TRBV12-3 or TRBV12-4 with TRBJ2-4; D is uncertain. CDR3 size: 16 residues. V gave up 3 bases and J gave up 0 bases, with 12 bases separating them. The CDR3 region is CASSFRAELAKNIQYF. The CDR3 coding sequence is TGTGCCAGCAGTTTTCGGGCAGAACTAGCCAAAAACATTCAGTACTTC.

This clonotype was observed at least ten times. V usage is TRBV12-3 or TRBV12-4 and J usage is TRBJ1-3, with 7 bases fitting TRBD1. CDR3 length: 14 amino acids. Trimming took 6 bases from V and 0 from J; bases not matched to a gene: 2. The chain's CDR3 is CASRRDSSGNTIYF. CDR3 nucleotide sequence: TGTGCCAGCAGACGGGACAGCTCTGGAAACACCATATATTTT.